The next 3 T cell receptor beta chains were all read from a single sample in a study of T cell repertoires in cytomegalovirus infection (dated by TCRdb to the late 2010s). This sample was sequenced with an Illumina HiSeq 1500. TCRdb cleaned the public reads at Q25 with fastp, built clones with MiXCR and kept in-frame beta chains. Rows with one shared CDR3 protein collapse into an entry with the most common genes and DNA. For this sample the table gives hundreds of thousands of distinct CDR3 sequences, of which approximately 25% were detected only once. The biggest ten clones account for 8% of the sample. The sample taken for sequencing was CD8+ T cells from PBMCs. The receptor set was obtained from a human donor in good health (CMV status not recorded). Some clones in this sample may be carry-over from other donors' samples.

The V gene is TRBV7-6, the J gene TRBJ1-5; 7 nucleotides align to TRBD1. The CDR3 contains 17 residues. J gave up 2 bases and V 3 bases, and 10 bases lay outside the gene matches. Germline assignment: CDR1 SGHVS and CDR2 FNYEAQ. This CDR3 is CASSLWAGTAGNQPQHF. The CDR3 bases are TGTGCCAGCAGCTTGTGGGCTGGGACAGCCGGCAATCAGCCCCAGCATTTT.

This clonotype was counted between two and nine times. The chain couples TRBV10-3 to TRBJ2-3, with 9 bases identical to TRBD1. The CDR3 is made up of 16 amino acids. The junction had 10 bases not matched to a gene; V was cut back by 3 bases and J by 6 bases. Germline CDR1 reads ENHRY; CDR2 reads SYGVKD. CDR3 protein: CAISDPGQGMVDTQYF. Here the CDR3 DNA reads TGTGCCATCAGTGACCCGGGACAGGGAATGGTGGATACGCAGTATTTT.

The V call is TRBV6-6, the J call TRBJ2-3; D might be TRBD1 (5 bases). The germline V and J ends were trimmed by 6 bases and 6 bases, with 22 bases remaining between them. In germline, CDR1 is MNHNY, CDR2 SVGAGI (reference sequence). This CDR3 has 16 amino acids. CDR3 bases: TGTGCCAGCAGCAGAGCCCGGCAGGGCGTTCTTGATACGCAGTATTTT. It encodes CASSRARQGVLDTQYF.